Following are 8 T cell receptor beta chains from one sample sequenced in a study of radiation and T cells in renal cell carcinoma. Profiling relied on immunoSEQ multiplex PCR, and the TCRdb table lists in-frame clones only, not all of them. Of some 120,000 clones listed, roughly 77% are singletons. Time point in this sample: blood 2 weeks post-SBRT. Treatment defined: 15 Gy SBRT to primary tumor, nephrectomy 4 weeks later. The material sequenced was blood, taken from a patient whose treatment included radiotherapy and nephrectomy. The receptors derive from a woman aged 60-75 years with renal cell carcinoma.

The V gene is TRBV5-1, the J gene TRBJ2-6; D call uncertain. This CDR3 region has 17 residues. Germline V gene sequence: CDR1 SGHRS, CDR2 YFSETQ. Trimming removed 1 base from V and 0 bases from J, with 11 bases in between. DNA for the CDR3: TGCGCCAGCAGCTTGTGGGTCGGGTCCTCTGGGGCCAACGTCCTGACTTTC. This codes for CASSLWVGSSGANVLTF. Drawing the rest from reference TRBV5-1 and TRBJ2-6, the complete variable domain is KAGVTQTPRYLIKTRGQQVTLSCSPISGHRSVSWYQQTPGQGLQFLFEYFSETQRNKGNFPGRFSGRQFSNSRSEMNVSTLELGDSALYLCASSLWVGSSGANVLTFGAGSRLTVL.

This clone has more than one count but fewer than ten. V gene TRBV7-2 combines with J gene TRBJ1-5; 7 bases are a match to TRBD1. The CDR3 totals 13 residues. V was pared by 9 bases and J by 6 bases, with 8 bases of the junction left unmatched. Looked up from germline, CDR1 is SGHTA and CDR2 is FQGNSA. As DNA, the CDR3 is TGTGCCAGTTCGACAGGGAACGGTCAGCCCCAGCATTTT. Amino acid sequence: CASSTGNGQPQHF.

In its sample, this clone was seen a few times. V usage is TRBV2 and J usage is TRBJ1-2; the D is unclear. This CDR3 spans 11 amino acids. V lost 5 bases and J lost 4, with 5 bases in between. Per the germline V gene, CDR1 is SNHLY and CDR2 is FYNNEI. CDR3 sequence: CASSPTYGYTF. The CDR3 DNA reads as TGTGCCAGCAGTCCCACCTATGGCTACACCTTC. Based on the CDR3 plus reference TRBV2 and TRBJ1-2, the full variable domain is EPEVTQTPSHQVTQMGQEVILRCVPISNHLYFYWYRQILGQKVEFLVSFYNNEISEKSEIFDDQFSVERPDGSNFTLKIRSTKLEDSAMYFCASSPTYGYTFGSGTRLTVV.

The V call is TRBV4-2, the J call TRBJ2-3; 14 positions agree with TRBD2. Germline-derived CDR1 and CDR2 are LGHNA and YNFKEQ. J was trimmed by 1 base and V by 1 base; bases with no gene match: 4. The CDR3 spans 18 residues. The CDR3 DNA follows: TGTGCCAGCAGCCAAGTTTGGACTAGCGGGGGGCGCACAGATACGCAGTATTTT. This gives the protein CASSQVWTSGGRTDTQYF.

V gene TRBV14 combines with J gene TRBJ2-7; TRBD2 aligns across 10 bases. J lost 0 bases, V lost 5 bases, and 7 bases had no gene match. The CDR3 sequence is 16 residues long. CDR1 and CDR2 (germline): SGHDN, FVKESK. CDR3 in DNA: TGTGCCAGCAGCTATGGAGCGGGAGGGTACTCCTACGAGCAGTACTTC. This codes for CASSYGAGGYSYEQYF.

The CDR3 DNA is TGTGCCAGCAGTGAACAGCGTAGCTCTGGAAACACCATATATTTT. The encoded protein is CASSEQRSSGNTIYF. V is TRBV6-1 and J is TRBJ1-3; the D is unclear. Deletions cut 2 bases from V and 0 bases from J, with 8 bases between. The germline gives CDR1 MNHNS, CDR2 SASEGT. The CDR3 loop spans 15 amino acids.

The chain carries TRBV5-6 and TRBJ1-5, with 7 bases lining up with TRBD1. After removal of 4 bases from V and 0 bases from J, the junction contained 4 bases not matched to a gene. The CDR3 length is 15 residues. Looked up from germline, CDR1 is SGHDT and CDR2 is YYEEEE. CDR3 coding DNA: TGTGCCAGCAGCCGGGGGACAGCTAGCAATCAGCCCCAGCATTTT. Translation gives CASSRGTASNQPQHF.

The V and J genes are TRBV7-9 and TRBJ2-1; no definite D call. CDR3 length: 13 amino acids. Trimming cost V 4 bases and J 5 bases, with 9 bases left between them. Per germline, CDR1 SEHNR and CDR2 FQNEAQ (reference sequence). The CDR3 here is CASSSWTDNEQFF. In DNA, the CDR3 is TGTGCCAGCAGCTCGTGGACGGACAATGAGCAGTTCTTC.